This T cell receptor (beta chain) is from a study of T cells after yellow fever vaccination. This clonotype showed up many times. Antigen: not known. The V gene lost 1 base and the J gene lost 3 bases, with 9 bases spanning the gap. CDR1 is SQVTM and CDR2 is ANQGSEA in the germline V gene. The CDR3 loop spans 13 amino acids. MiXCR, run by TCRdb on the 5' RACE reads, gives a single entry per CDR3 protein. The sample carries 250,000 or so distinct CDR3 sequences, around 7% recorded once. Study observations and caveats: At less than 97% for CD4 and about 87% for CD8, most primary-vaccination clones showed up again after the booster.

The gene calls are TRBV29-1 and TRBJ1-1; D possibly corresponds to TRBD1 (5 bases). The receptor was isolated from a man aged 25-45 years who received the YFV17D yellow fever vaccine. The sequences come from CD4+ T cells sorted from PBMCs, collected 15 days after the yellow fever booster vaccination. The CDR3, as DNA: TGCAGCGTTGAAGCAGGGAGGGACACTGAAGCTTTCTTT. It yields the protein CSVEAGRDTEAFF.